This passage covers 28 T cell receptor beta chains from one sample sequenced in a study of CD8+ T cells in alopecia areata. Sequencing used cDNA as its template, made by extracting RNA and reverse transcribing it. Data came from immunoSEQ multiplex PCR; TCRdb stores just in-frame clones and leaves some out. The sample contains about 300,000 clones, none occurring once; around 1.2% lies in the top ten. Pooled cells of cutaneous lymph node origin were sorted on CD4, CD8alpha, NKG2D, NKG2ACE and other markers. Sequenced: CD4+ T cells sorted from a lymph node. These receptors were obtained from a C3H/HeJ mouse with alopecia areata. MHC haplotype: H2-k.

A few counts support this clone. Each gene name is a mouse one. The CDR3 reads CASRTGAGAEQFF. CDR3 bases read: TGTGCCAGCAGGACAGGGGCGGGGGCT. This rearrangement joins TRBV19 to TRBJ2-1, with 8 bases that match TRBD1. Coverage ceases 4 residues before the CDR3 finishes, and the germline J gene fills in the end. The germline V gene encodes CDR1 FNHDT and CDR2 SITEND (reference sequence). CDR3 size: 13 residues. The full variable domain, with the rest looked up from reference TRBV19 and TRBJ2-1, is GGIITQTPKFLIGQEGQKLTLKCQQNFNHDTMYWYRQDSGKGLRLIYYSITENDLQKGDLSEGYDASREKKSSFSLTVTSAQKNEMAVFLCASRTGAGAEQFFGPGTRLTVL.

A few counts support this clone. Any gene name here is a mouse gene name. The CDR3 end is not reached by the read, which stops 4 residues before it; the germline J gene fills it in. The chain couples TRBV2 to TRBJ2-5; D is undetermined. V was shortened by 0 bases and J by 3 bases, with 7 bases between the two germline ends. The CDR3 extends over 14 amino acids. CDR1 LGHNA and CDR2 YSYQKL come from the germline V gene. This CDR3 reads CASSQDPKQDTQYF. CDR3 DNA (partial): TGTGCCAGCAGCCAAGACCCCAAACAAGAC.

A word on this clone: The gene names here belong to mouse. The read finishes 4 residues shy of the CDR3 end, and the germline J gene is used to complete it. This sequence joins TRBV13-2 and TRBJ2-7, with a tentative D call TRBD1 (5 bases). This CDR3 is 12 amino acids long. The germline CDR1 and CDR2 sequences are NNHNN and SYGAGS (reference sequence). The part of the CDR3 DNA that was read is TGTGCCAGCGGTTTCCGACAGTAT. It codes for CASGFRQY. The CDR3 in its entirety is CASGFRQYEQYF.

This clone was recorded a few times. Gene names and germline match the mouse. The read gets to within 4 residues of the CDR3 end, and the germline J gene fills in the rest. The rearrangement joins TRBV5 to TRBJ2-5; 13 bases match TRBD2. This CDR3 has 16 amino acids. Germline values: CDR1 LGHNA, CDR2 YNLKQL (reference sequence). The junction had 3 bases not matched to a gene; V was cut back by 4 bases and J by 2 bases. Here the CDR3 reads CASSPRDWGGQDTQYF. The part of the CDR3 DNA that was read is TGTGCCAGCAGCCCCCGGGACTGGGGGGGCCAAGAC.

This clone was observed a handful of times. Mouse names are used for the genes. The read terminates 3 residues before the CDR3 end, so the remaining end is supplied by the germline J gene. J is TRBJ1-6 and V is TRBV5; D is perhaps TRBD1 (6 bases). TRBJ1-6 is an ORF, and what it does is uncertain. Germline CDR1 is LGHNA and CDR2 is YNLKQL (reference sequence). V was pared by 1 base and J by 3 bases, with 10 bases between. The CDR3 has 16 amino acids. The CDR3 region is CASSQAGGFYNSPLYF. Incomplete CDR3 DNA: TGTGCCAGCAGCCAAGCTGGGGGCTTCTATAATTCGCCC.

This clone showed up just a few times. The gene names here belong to mouse. The read stops 4 residues short of the end of the CDR3; the missing end is completed from the germline J gene. The chain couples TRBV13-2 to TRBJ2-5; possibly TRBD1 for D (5 bases). CDR1 is NNHNN, CDR2 SYGAGS, per germline (reference sequence). The length of the CDR3 is 12 residues. Trimming removed 5 bases from V and 2 bases from J, with 6 bases in between. The CDR3 loop reads CASGDTQDTQYF. CDR3 DNA, as far as it was read: TGTGCCAGCGGGGACACCCAAGAC.

This clone showed up many times. Germline and genes: mouse. Coverage ceases 4 residues before the CDR3 finishes, and the germline J gene fills in the end. This same CDR3 is encoded by further DNA sequences in the sample. This chain connects TRBV17 to TRBJ2-7, with 9 bases matching TRBD1. CDR1 is MNHDT, CDR2 YYDKIL, per germline. The CDR3 runs 13 residues. This CDR3 reads CASSRGTGYEQYF. The sequenced part of the CDR3 DNA is TGTGCTAGCAGTAGGGGGACAGGGTAT.

This clone was observed many times. All gene names here are mouse names. The read terminates 4 residues before the CDR3 end, so the remaining end is supplied by the germline J gene. This sample includes further DNA sequences coding for the same CDR3. The chain carries TRBV13-1 and TRBJ2-1, with TRBD2 matching 8 bases. The junction had 2 bases not matched to a gene; V was cut back by 2 bases and J by 1 base. The CDR3 length is 15 residues. Germline V gene lookup returns CDR1 NSHNY and CDR2 SYGAGN. Partial CDR3 DNA: TGTGCCAGCAGTGAGGGGGGGGCGAACTATGCT. It encodes CASSEGGANYA. In full, the CDR3 reads CASSEGGANYAEQFF.

The table lists this clone with many counts. The listed genes are named as in mouse. Partial CDR3 DNA: TGTGCCAGCAGTGATGGGGGACAGACAAACTCC. Protein product: CASSDGGQTNS. The full-length CDR3 reads as CASSDGGQTNSDYTF. V gene TRBV13-1 combines with J gene TRBJ1-2; 7 bases align to TRBD1. The read is 4 residues too short to cover the CDR3 end, so that end is filled in from the germline J gene. Per germline, CDR1 NSHNY and CDR2 SYGAGN. The CDR3 covers 15 residues. With 0 bases clipped from V and 0 bases from J, the junction kept 2 bases outside the gene matches.

This clone was seen only a few times. Gene names follow the mouse nomenclature. The read gets to within 4 residues of the CDR3 end, and the germline J gene fills in the rest. The genes are TRBV13-1 and TRBJ2-1; TRBD2 agrees at 7 bases. Germline-derived CDR1 and CDR2 are NSHNY and SYGAGN. CDR3 length equals 14 residues. V lost 2 bases and J lost 3; bases outside the gene matches: 2. The CDR3 sequence: CASSETGSYAEQFF. The part of the CDR3 DNA that was read is TGTGCCAGCAGTGAGACTGGGTCCTATGCT.

A note on this clone: Any gene name here is a mouse gene name. From the germline J gene comes the end of the CDR3, since the read stops 4 residues before it. The chain is built from TRBV5 and TRBJ2-7, with D perhaps TRBD1 (7 bases). This CDR3 has 15 amino acids. In germline, CDR1 is LGHNA, CDR2 YNLKQL (reference sequence). The part of the CDR3 DNA that was read is TGTGCCAGCAGCCAAGATGAGGGGGCGTCTGAT. Translation: CASSQDEGASD. The complete CDR3 reads CASSQDEGASDEQYF.

About this clone: Gene and germline names: mouse. Read coverage stops 4 residues before the CDR3 terminus; the germline J gene supplies the remainder. Distinct nucleotide sequences in the sample also encode this CDR3. The gene calls are TRBV19 and TRBJ2-4, with D unclear. The CDR3 extends over 13 amino acids. Trimming stripped 2 bases from V and 0 bases from J, with 4 bases between. In germline, CDR1 is FNHDT, CDR2 SITEND (reference sequence). CDR3 region: CASSIQSQNTLYF. The CDR3 bases that were read are TGTGCCAGCAGTATTCAAAGTCAAAAC.

This clone was seen a few times. The genes and germline here are from mouse. The sequence runs out 4 residues before the end of the CDR3; the remainder is reconstructed from the germline J gene. The V call is TRBV5, the J call TRBJ2-5, with 12 bases matching TRBD1. CDR3 length: 18 amino acids. V was clipped by 0 bases and J by 1 base; unmatched bases: 5. CDR1 is LGHNA, CDR2 YNLKQL, per germline (reference sequence). CDR3 region: CASSQDMGQGAYQDTQYF. The sequenced CDR3 bases are TGTGCCAGCAGCCAAGATATGGGACAGGGGGCATACCAAGAC.

This clone was counted many times. Mouse gene names apply. The CDR3 end is not reached by the read, which stops 4 residues before it; the germline J gene fills it in. The chain employs TRBV17 and TRBJ2-3, with 8 bases fitting TRBD1. Trimming removed 2 bases from V and 2 bases from J; junction bases left unmatched: 0. The CDR3 runs to 14 residues. Germline assignment: CDR1 MNHDT and CDR2 YYDKIL. The CDR3 region is CASSRQGAAETLYF. The CDR3 DNA, read in part, is TGTGCTAGCAGTAGACAGGGGGCTGCAGAA.

In the case of this clone: Genes and germline come from the mouse. The read ends 4 residues before the CDR3 terminus; that terminus is restored from the germline J gene. The chain employs TRBV13-3 and TRBJ2-7; D not resolved. CDR3 length equals 11 residues. Germline CDR1 NNHDY, CDR2 SYVADS. CDR3 protein: CASRQRYEQYF. CDR3 bases read: TGTGCCAGCAGACAGAGATAT.

On this clone: The listed genes are named as in mouse. The read stops 4 residues short of the end of the CDR3; the missing end is completed from the germline J gene. This sequence joins TRBV1 and TRBJ2-1, with TRBD2 identical over 8 bases. J was trimmed by 2 bases and V by 3 bases; bases with no gene match: 3. The CDR3 runs to 15 residues. Germline CDR1 and CDR2: NSQYPW and LRSPGD (reference sequence). This CDR3 reads CTCSASGLDYAEQFF. Partial CDR3 DNA: TGCACCTGCAGTGCCTCGGGACTGGACTATGCT.

This clone has only a few counts. The genes are named according to mouse. The read is 4 residues too short to cover the CDR3 end, so that end is filled in from the germline J gene. The chain combines TRBV1 with TRBJ2-7, with 8 positions matching TRBD1. Germline assignment: CDR1 NSQYPW and CDR2 LRSPGD (reference sequence). This CDR3 spans 15 amino acids. The DNA read from the CDR3 is TGCACCTGCAGTGCAGATAGGGCAGGGGGCAAT. This sequence encodes CTCSADRAGGN. The full CDR3 is CTCSADRAGGNEQYF.

Concerning this clone: Gene names follow the mouse nomenclature. The CDR3 end falls 4 residues outside the read, so it is completed with the germline J gene. The rearrangement links TRBV17 to TRBJ2-5; 10 bases fit TRBD1. Germline-derived CDR1 and CDR2 are MNHDT and YYDKIL. There are 15 residues in the CDR3. The CDR3 DNA, read in part, is TGTGCTAGCAGTAGAGGGGACAGGGGAAAAGAC. Its translation: CASSRGDRGKD. The entire CDR3 protein is CASSRGDRGKDTQYF.

This clone has just a few counts. Gene names refer to mouse genes. The sequenced fragment ends 4 residues before the CDR3 boundary, so the rest is inferred from the germline J gene. The V gene is TRBV31, the J gene TRBJ2-2, with TRBD2 identical over 9 bases. This CDR3 spans 15 amino acids. CDR1 GKSSPN and CDR2 SITVG come from the germline V gene. Trimming took 3 bases from V and 0 from J; bases not matched to a gene: 2. CDR3: CAWRVGGPNTGQLYF. CDR3 bases read: TGTGCCTGGAGAGTGGGGGGGCCAAACACCGGG.

This clone was observed a handful of times. Gene names follow the mouse nomenclature. The read falls 4 residues short of the CDR3 end, and the missing part is taken from the germline J gene. The chain links TRBV13-1 to TRBJ1-1; D is undetermined. From germline, CDR1 is NSHNY and CDR2 SYGAGN. The CDR3 totals 13 residues. V lost 2 bases and J 3 bases, leaving 8 bases between the germline ends. The covered CDR3 bases are TGTGCCAGCAGTGAAACAGAATACACA. Its translation: CASSETEYT. The entire CDR3 is CASSETEYTEVFF.

This clone was seen a handful of times. Gene and germline names: mouse. Read sequence stops 3 residues before the CDR3 end, and the germline J gene provides the missing end. The chain recombines TRBV5 with TRBJ1-6, with 8 bases matching TRBD1. TRBJ1-6 is sorted into the ORF group, with uncertain function. Trimming took 0 bases from V and 9 from J; bases not matched to a gene: 4. The CDR3 is made up of 15 amino acids. CDR1 and CDR2 from the germline V gene are LGHNA and YNLKQL (reference sequence). The CDR3 bases that were read are TGTGCCAGCAGCCAAGACAGGGGGCAGGGTTCGCCC. Residues: CASSQDRGQGSP. The entire CDR3 protein reads CASSQDRGQGSPLYF.

Worth noting for this clone: Gene names denote mouse genes. The observed sequence ends 4 residues before the CDR3 terminus, with the missing tail filled in from the germline J gene. This sequence joins TRBV5 and TRBJ2-2, with TRBD2 identical over 8 bases. V gave up 2 bases and J gave up 0 bases; unmatched junction bases: 2. Looked up from germline, CDR1 is LGHNA and CDR2 is YNLKQL (reference sequence). This CDR3 has 16 residues. The covered CDR3 bases are TGTGCCAGCAGCCAAACTGGGGGCACAAACACCGGG. Its protein is CASSQTGGTNTG. The CDR3 in full is CASSQTGGTNTGQLYF.

In this sample, this clone turned up a few times. Gene names denote mouse genes. The read falls 3 residues short of the CDR3 end, and the missing part is taken from the germline J gene. This sample includes further DNA sequences coding for the same CDR3. The genes are TRBV1 and TRBJ1-6; tentatively, D is TRBD1 (6 bases). TRBJ1-6 is an ORF, and what it does is uncertain. With 3 bases removed from V and 7 bases from J, the gap between germline ends came to 10 bases. The CDR3 runs to 14 residues. Germline assignment: CDR1 NSQYPW and CDR2 LRSPGD (reference sequence). CDR3 sequence: CTCSADRNNSPLYF. The covered CDR3 bases are TGCACCTGCAGTGCTGACAGGAACAATTCGCCC.

This clone has more than one count but fewer than ten. These gene names are mouse names. The read falls 3 residues short of the CDR3 end, and the missing part is taken from the germline J gene. V usage is TRBV31 and J usage is TRBJ1-6; 8 bases align to TRBD1. TRBJ1-6 is an ORF, with its function uncertain. V gave up 1 base and J gave up 4 bases; unmatched junction bases: 6. Germline V gene lookup returns CDR1 GKSSPN and CDR2 SITVG. CDR3 size: 16 residues. The chain's CDR3 is CAWSQGTGSYNSPLYF. The CDR3 bases that were read are TGTGCCTGGAGTCAAGGGACAGGATCATATAATTCGCCC.

Turning to this clone: Germline and genes here are mouse. Partial CDR3 DNA: TGCACCTGCAGTGCAGACCGACTGGCCACTAGTGCAGAA. It translates to CTCSADRLATSAE. The entire CDR3 is CTCSADRLATSAETLYF. The J gene is TRBJ2-3, the V gene TRBV1; D may be TRBD2 (6 bases). The read terminates 4 residues before the CDR3 end, so the remaining end is supplied by the germline J gene. V shed 0 bases and J shed 0 bases, with 13 bases lying between them. The CDR3 loop spans 17 amino acids. Germline CDR1 is NSQYPW and CDR2 is LRSPGD (reference sequence). Full variable domain (remainder filled in from reference TRBV1 and TRBJ2-3): VTLLEQNPRWRLVPRGQAVNLRCILKNSQYPWMSWYQQDLQKQLQWLFTLRSPGDKEVKSLPGADYLATRVTDTELRLQVANMSQGRTLYCTCSADRLATSAETLYFGSGTRLTVL.

This clone was counted only a few times. Gene and germline names: mouse. Coverage ceases 4 residues before the CDR3 finishes, and the germline J gene fills in the end. The chain uses TRBV19 and TRBJ1-2; TRBD1 agrees at 8 bases. Trimming cost V 4 bases and J 2 bases; bases outside gene matches: 4. The CDR3 is 14 amino acids. CDR1 FNHDT and CDR2 SITEND come from the germline V gene (reference sequence). The covered CDR3 bases are TGTGCCAGCAGTCGCAGGGGGCGCAACTCC. It specifies CASSRRGRNS. The full CDR3 protein reads CASSRRGRNSDYTF.

A word on this clone: Germline and genes here are mouse. The CDR3 end lies 4 residues beyond the end of the read and is filled in from the germline J gene. This CDR3 is also generated by other DNA sequences in the sample. The J gene is TRBJ2-2, the V gene TRBV14; 8 nucleotides match TRBD1. This CDR3 region has 15 residues. J was trimmed by 0 bases and V by 2 bases; bases with no gene match: 0. Germline CDR1 and CDR2: SGHDT and FRDEAV. Here the CDR3 reads CASSLQGANTGQLYF. The sequenced part of the CDR3 DNA is TGTGCCAGCAGTTTACAGGGGGCAAACACCGGG.

This clone was observed a handful of times. Genes and germline are mouse. The read gets to within 4 residues of the CDR3 end, and the germline J gene fills in the rest. V gene TRBV31 combines with J gene TRBJ2-2, with D possibly being TRBD1 (5 bases). CDR1 GKSSPN and CDR2 SITVG come from the germline V gene. The CDR3 consists of 13 residues. V lost 3 bases, J lost 5 bases, and 10 bases lay in between. Incomplete CDR3 DNA: TGTGCCTGGAGCAAGGGGAAAACCGGG. It codes for CAWSKGKTG. The complete CDR3 protein is CAWSKGKTGQLYF.